Listed below are T cell receptor beta chains from one sample, sequenced in a study of identical twins. Each CDR3 protein gets one entry after TCRdb re-called the 5' RACE reads with MiXCR. Of around 220,000 distinct CDR3 sequences in the sample, more than 12% are singletons; the top ten hold 8.8%. The sequencing input was memory (CD45RO+) T cells sorted from blood. All receptors come from a woman under 30 in good health. Both conserved end residues are part of each CDR3. Each record gives: V gene, D gene, clone size, J gene, CDR3 protein, CDR3 DNA. D genes are given only for firm matches. The listing skips clone size in some rows; elsewhere it reads once, few, many or a size class.

TRBV28	TRBD1	few	TRBJ1-1	CASSSPRTGRTEAFF	TGTGCCAGCAGTTCCCCTAGGACAGGGAGGACTGAAGCTTTCTTT
TRBV20-1	TRBD2	-	TRBJ2-2	CSALRGAPGELFF	TGCAGTGCCCTGCGGGGGGCGCCCGGGGAGCTGTTTTTT
TRBV7-2	TRBD1	few	TRBJ1-2	CASSDANRGRIYGYTF	TGTGCCAGCAGCGACGCAAACAGGGGGCGAATCTATGGCTACACCTTC
TRBV15	-	few	TRBJ2-5	CATSRDKGETQYF	TGTGCCACCAGCAGAGATAAGGGAGAGACCCAGTACTTC
TRBV9	-	-	TRBJ1-1	CASSGPGGVRGEAFF	TGTGCCAGCAGCGGACCAGGAGGAGTAAGGGGTGAAGCTTTCTTT
TRBV12-3/TRBV12-4	-	-	TRBJ1-1	CASGPGRGTMNTEAFF	TGTGCCAGCGGACCTGGAAGGGGGACCATGAACACTGAAGCTTTCTTT
TRBV29-1	-	few	TRBJ2-3	CSVTQGQDTQYF	TGCAGCGTTACACAGGGACAAGATACGCAGTATTTT
TRBV7-2	-	-	TRBJ1-1	CASSLDGQPNTEAFF	TGTGCCAGCAGCTTAGATGGACAGCCGAACACTGAAGCTTTCTTT
TRBV29-1	TRBD1	-	TRBJ2-7	CSVELGQGSYEQYF	TGCAGCGTTGAATTGGGACAGGGGTCCTACGAGCAGTACTTC
TRBV5-6	TRBD1	-	TRBJ2-1	CASSRGTGPNEQFF	TGTGCCAGCAGCCGCGGGACAGGGCCCAATGAGCAGTTCTTC
TRBV12-3/TRBV12-4	TRBD1	many	TRBJ1-3	CASSVLGQGYRNTIYF	TGTGCCAGCAGTGTGCTGGGACAGGGGTATCGAAACACCATATATTTT
TRBV20-1	-	-	TRBJ2-7	CSAGTPRDSYEQYF	TGCAGTGCGGGGACCCCCCGGGACTCCTACGAGCAGTACTTC
TRBV20-1	-	-	TRBJ2-1	CSASSTAGQFF	TGCAGTGCTAGTAGTACAGCGGGGCAGTTCTTC